A single sample gave rise to the 27 T cell receptor beta chains below, sequenced in a study of blood T cell repertoires in COVID-19. The assay was immunoSEQ multiplex PCR, and TCRdb's table has in-frame clones only and misses some. The sample yields more than 200,000 clones, around 88% seen once. Sequenced: PBMCs or T cells enriched from blood (not recorded which). The receptors stem from a woman younger than 45 who had recovered from COVID-19.

The chain joins TRBV30 to TRBJ2-2; 13 bases fit TRBD2. This CDR3 contains 16 residues. CDR1 and CDR2 (germline): GTSNPN, SVGIG (reference sequence). The V and J ends lost 2 bases and 7 bases, in that order; junction bases with no gene match: 7. Here the CDR3 reads CAWSLGLAGVVGELFF. The CDR3 region has the DNA TGTGCCTGGAGTTTAGGACTAGCGGGAGTGGTCGGGGAGCTGTTTTTT.

The rearrangement links TRBV7-9 to TRBJ1-3; possible D gene TRBD1, 6 bases. There are 15 residues in the CDR3. V was trimmed by 5 bases and J by 1 base, leaving 12 bases between them. Germline CDR1 and CDR2: SEHNR and FQNEAQ (reference sequence). CDR3 sequence: CASSKQGWSGNTIYF. For the CDR3, the DNA is TGTGCCAGCAGCAAACAGGGTTGGTCTGGAAACACCATATATTTT. The variable domain in full, with the rest retrieved from reference TRBV7-9 and TRBJ1-3, is DTGVSQNPRHKITKRGQNVTFRCDPISEHNRLYWYRQTLGQGPEFLTYFQNEAQLEKSRLLSDRFSAERPKGSFSTLEIQRTEQGDSAMYLCASSKQGWSGNTIYFGEGSWLTVV.

The chain is built from TRBV7-9 and TRBJ2-7; D might be TRBD1 (6 bases). Trimming pared 3 bases from V and 5 bases from J, leaving 14 bases between. Germline V CDR1 and CDR2: SEHNR, FQNEAQ (reference sequence). This CDR3 has 14 residues. CDR3 nucleotides: TGTGCCAGCAGCTTCCGAACTGAGGGGGACGAGCAGTACTTC. This gives the protein CASSFRTEGDEQYF.

The table lists this clone with a count of one. The V gene is TRBV19, the J gene TRBJ2-1; D is perhaps TRBD1 (5 bases). CDR1 LNHDA and CDR2 SQIVND come from the germline V gene (reference sequence). V was pared by 3 bases and J by 1 base, with 13 bases between. This CDR3 is built from 16 residues. The CDR3, as DNA: TGTGCCAGTAGTATTGTTCAGGGTAGGTCCTACAATGAGCAGTTCTTC. Amino acids: CASSIVQGRSYNEQFF.

V is TRBV19 and J is TRBJ1-6, with 8 positions matching TRBD1. Germline loops: CDR1 LNHDA, CDR2 SQIVND (reference sequence). V was clipped by 6 bases and J by 6 bases; unmatched bases: 7. The CDR3 runs to 15 residues. Written as DNA, the CDR3 is TGTGCCAGTAGGCTTGATGGACAGGGTAATTCACCCCTCCACTTT. Amino acid sequence: CASRLDGQGNSPLHF.

This clone has more than one count but fewer than ten. The genes are TRBV28 and TRBJ2-1; 10 positions agree with TRBD2. There are 17 residues in the CDR3. The J segment lost 1 base and the V segment lost 4 bases, leaving 7 bases of the junction unmatched. CDR1 and CDR2 (germline): MDHEN, SYDVKM. The DNA of the CDR3 is TGTGCCAGCAGTTCTCCTACTAGCGGGAAATCCTACAATGAGCAGTTCTTC. It codes for CASSSPTSGKSYNEQFF.

In this sample, this clone turned up once. The V gene is TRBV18, the J gene TRBJ1-1, with D tentatively TRBD1 (6 bases). Trimming removed 5 bases at V and 1 base at J, with 8 bases between. CDR1 and CDR2 (germline): KGHSH, LQKENI. This CDR3 has 13 residues. DNA of the CDR3: TGTGCCAGCTCAAACAGGGAGAACACTGAAGCTTTCTTT. Amino acid sequence: CASSNRENTEAFF.

J is TRBJ2-7 and V is TRBV2, with D perhaps TRBD1 (5 bases). This CDR3 spans 15 amino acids. The germline V and J ends were trimmed by 3 bases and 2 bases, with 14 bases remaining between them. CDR1 and CDR2 (germline): SNHLY, FYNNEI. CDR3 residues: CASSDLLDTTYEQYF. The DNA of the CDR3 is TGTGCCAGCAGTGATTTATTGGACACCACCTACGAGCAGTACTTC.

This clone was found a few times. The rearrangement uses TRBV7-2 and TRBJ1-4; tentatively, D is TRBD1 (6 bases). The germline V gene has CDR1 SGHTA and CDR2 FQGNSA. The CDR3 length is 17 residues. Between the trimmed V and J ends, which lost 6 bases and 0 bases, there was a span of 17 bases. CDR3 in amino acids: CASSWGGRASTNEKLFF. The CDR3, as DNA: TGTGCCAGCAGTTGGGGGGGCAGGGCCTCAACTAATGAAAAACTGTTTTTT.

The CDR3 nucleotides are TGCAGCGTCACAGGGGGAAACTACAATGAGCAGTTCTTC. Amino acids: CSVTGGNYNEQFF. V is TRBV29-1 and J is TRBJ2-1; 8 bases match TRBD1. J lost 3 bases, V lost 6 bases, and 4 bases had no gene match. The germline CDR1 and CDR2 sequences are SQVTM and ANQGSEA. The length of the CDR3 is 13 residues.

This chain links TRBV4-2 with TRBJ1-5; TRBD1 agrees at 8 bases. This CDR3 has 18 residues. With V trimmed by 2 bases and J by 5 bases, 14 bases remained unmatched. Germline V lookup: CDR1 LGHNA, CDR2 YNFKEQ. CDR3 nucleotides: TGTGCCAGCAGCCAACCCGGGACAGGAGGGCAGCGGGATCAGCCCCAGCATTTT. It specifies CASSQPGTGGQRDQPQHF.

The genes are TRBV25-1 and TRBJ1-2; 11 bases match TRBD1. J gave up 4 bases and V 5 bases, and 3 bases lay outside the gene matches. Per the germline V gene, CDR1 is MGHDK and CDR2 is SYGVNS. The CDR3 runs 14 residues. The CDR3 DNA follows: TGTGCCAGCAGTCCTGGACAGGGGGCCTATGGCTACACCTTC. Translation: CASSPGQGAYGYTF.

The rearrangement joins TRBV12-3 or TRBV12-4 to TRBJ1-1; D is possibly TRBD1 (6 bases). The CDR3 has 12 residues. V shed 5 bases and J shed 3 bases, with 7 bases lying between them. The CDR3 spells CASSQGYTEAFF. In DNA form, the CDR3 reads TGTGCCAGCAGTCAGGGGTACACTGAAGCTTTCTTT.

The chain uses TRBV5-5 and TRBJ1-5; 8 bases line up with TRBD1. J lost 2 bases, V lost 6 bases, and 4 bases had no gene match. Germline V gene sequence: CDR1 SGHKS, CDR2 YYEKEE (reference sequence). The CDR3 is made up of 14 amino acids. The CDR3 DNA sequence: TGTGCCAGCACCCTGACAGGGGGCAATCAGCCCCAGCATTTT. As protein: CASTLTGGNQPQHF.

A few counts support this clone. Distinct nucleotide sequences in the sample also encode this CDR3. The chain is built from TRBV28 and TRBJ1-5; D remains unclear. Trimming removed 6 bases at V and 4 bases at J, with 4 bases between. The CDR3 runs 11 residues. From germline, CDR1 is MDHEN and CDR2 SYDVKM. CDR3 nucleotides: TGTGCCAGCAGCCCGAATCAGCCCCAGCATTTT. It specifies CASSPNQPQHF.

The genes are TRBV3-1 (or the pseudogene TRBV3-2) and TRBJ2-7; D is possibly TRBD2 (6 bases). CDR1 LGHDT and CDR2 YNNKEL come from the germline V gene (reference sequence). The CDR3 loop spans 14 amino acids. Deletions cut 1 base from V and 2 bases from J, with 9 bases between. The CDR3 bases are TGTGCCAGCAGCCAAGGGAGGGGCCCCTACGAGCAGTACTTC. It encodes CASSQGRGPYEQYF.

This clone was seen once. This chain links TRBV9 with TRBJ1-1, with unresolved D. From germline, CDR1 is SGDLS and CDR2 YYNGEE. There are 15 residues in the CDR3. V was shortened by 4 bases and J by 2 bases, with 15 bases between the two germline ends. The CDR3 loop is CASSLRGVGNTEAFF. CDR3 nucleotide sequence: TGTGCCAGCAGCCTCCGCGGGGTGGGAAACACTGAAGCTTTCTTT. Filled out from reference TRBV9 and TRBJ1-1, the complete variable domain reads DSGVTQTPKHLITATGQRVTLRCSPRSGDLSVYWYQQSLDQGLQFLIQYYNGEERAKGNILERFSAQQFPDLHSELNLSSLELGDSALYFCASSLRGVGNTEAFFGQGTRLTVV.

The V and J genes are TRBV28 and TRBJ1-1; weak D call: TRBD1 (6 bases). The CDR3 runs 15 residues. V was shortened by 2 bases and J by 0 bases, with 10 bases between the two germline ends. In germline, CDR1 is MDHEN, CDR2 SYDVKM. CDR3 loop: CASSLGAGVNTEAFF. The CDR3 nucleotides read TGTGCCAGCAGTTTAGGAGCAGGGGTGAACACTGAAGCTTTCTTT. Variable domain in full (rest from reference TRBV28 and TRBJ1-1): DVKVTQSSRYLVKRTGEKVFLECVQDMDHENMFWYRQDPGLGLRLIYFSYDVKMKEKGDIPEGYSVSREKKERFSLILESASTNQTSMYLCASSLGAGVNTEAFFGQGTRLTVV.

The rearrangement uses TRBV4-2 and TRBJ1-1, with TRBD1 identical over 9 bases. CDR3 size: 15 residues. Germline CDR1 and CDR2: LGHNA and YNFKEQ. The V and J ends lost 3 bases and 1 base, in that order; junction bases with no gene match: 3. CDR3 amino acids: CASSQPGQGNTEAFF. The CDR3 DNA sequence: TGTGCCAGCAGCCAGCCGGGACAGGGGAACACTGAAGCTTTCTTT.

The chain joins TRBV30 to TRBJ1-2; D remains unclear. The V and J ends lost 4 bases and 8 bases respectively, with 11 bases between them. Germline V CDR1 and CDR2: GTSNPN, SVGIG (reference sequence). There are 11 residues in the CDR3. CDR3 sequence (DNA): TGTGCCTGGACCCCGGGTTGGGGCTACACCTTC. It encodes CAWTPGWGYTF.

This chain uses TRBV4-2 with TRBJ2-1; TRBD2 agrees at 12 bases. The CDR3 runs to 18 residues. Germline V gene data show CDR1 as LGHNA and CDR2 as YNFKEQ. V was pared by 4 bases and J by 2 bases, with 9 bases of the junction left unmatched. The CDR3 DNA follows: TGTGCCAGCAGCCGAACGCCTAGCGGGAGGGCCCCCTACAATGAGCAGTTCTTC. Translated, it gives CASSRTPSGRAPYNEQFF.

The gene calls are TRBV7-2 and TRBJ2-1; D unclear. V lost 0 bases, J lost 7 bases, and 13 bases lay in between. This CDR3 region has 15 residues. Germline V gives CDR1 SGHTA, CDR2 FQGNSA. The CDR3 DNA reads TGTGCCAGCAGCTTAGCCACAGCAGTCCCGAATGAGCAGTTCTTC. Its protein product is CASSLATAVPNEQFF.

The chain has TRBV29-1 and TRBJ1-1, with 9 bases lining up with TRBD1. Germline loops: CDR1 SQVTM, CDR2 ANQGSEA. V gave up 6 bases and J gave up 4 bases; unmatched junction bases: 12. The CDR3 covers 15 residues. CDR3 region: CSVAYRGRKGTEAFF. The DNA of the CDR3 is TGCAGCGTCGCTTACAGGGGGCGAAAAGGCACTGAAGCTTTCTTT.

The J gene is TRBJ1-2, the V gene TRBV30; possibly TRBD1 for D (5 bases). The CDR3 covers 13 residues. V was trimmed by 5 bases and J by 4 bases, leaving 14 bases between them. Germline CDR1 is GTSNPN and CDR2 is SVGIG (reference sequence). The CDR3 DNA sequence: TGTGCCTGGGAGACAGTTAGTTTCTATGGCTACACCTTC. This sequence encodes CAWETVSFYGYTF.

The V and J genes are TRBV7-2 and TRBJ1-5, with D hard to call. The V end lost 1 base, the J end lost 2 bases, and 6 bases lay between the germline ends. The germline gives CDR1 SGHTA, CDR2 FQGNSA. This CDR3 has 14 residues. CDR3 DNA sequence: TGTGCCAGCAGCTTAGGTCTTCGCAATCAGCCCCAGCATTTT. Translation gives CASSLGLRNQPQHF.

In DNA, the CDR3 is TGTGCCAGCAAGGGGACTACTAACTATGGCTACACCTTC. Its protein is CASKGTTNYGYTF. The V and J genes are TRBV6-5 and TRBJ1-2; tentative D call: TRBD1 (5 bases). The CDR3 consists of 13 residues. The ends were cut back, 7 bases at V and 0 bases at J, with 9 bases in the middle. CDR1 and CDR2 from the germline V gene are MNHEY and SVGAGI.

The chain combines TRBV11-2 with TRBJ2-7; D gene uncertain. The germline V gene encodes CDR1 SGHAT and CDR2 FQNNGV. The V gene lost 1 base and the J gene lost 2 bases, with 9 bases spanning the gap. The CDR3 contains 14 residues. The CDR3: CASSLVGGTYEQYF. CDR3 coding DNA: TGTGCCAGCAGCTTAGTTGGCGGAACCTACGAGCAGTACTTC.